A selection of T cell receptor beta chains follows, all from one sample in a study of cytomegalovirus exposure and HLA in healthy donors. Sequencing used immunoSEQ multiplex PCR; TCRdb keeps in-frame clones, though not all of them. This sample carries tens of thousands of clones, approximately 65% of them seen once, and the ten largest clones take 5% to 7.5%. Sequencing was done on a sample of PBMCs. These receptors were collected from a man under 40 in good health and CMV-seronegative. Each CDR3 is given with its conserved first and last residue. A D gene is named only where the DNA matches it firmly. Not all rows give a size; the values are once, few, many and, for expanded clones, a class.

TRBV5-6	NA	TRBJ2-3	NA	TGTGCCAGCAGCTTGGTGGGGCCCCCAGATACGCAGTATTTT	CASSLVGPPDTQYF
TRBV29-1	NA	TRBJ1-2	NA	TGCAGCGTTGAAAGAATAGGGGGTGGCTACACCTTC	CSVERIGGGYTF
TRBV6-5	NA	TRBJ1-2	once	TGTGCCAGCAGTTACTCGAGAGGGCTCGGTGGCTACACCTTC	CASSYSRGLGGYTF
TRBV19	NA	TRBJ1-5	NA	TGTGCCAGTAGTATCGGCGACGGGAGAACCAATCAGCCCCAGCATTTT	CASSIGDGRTNQPQHF
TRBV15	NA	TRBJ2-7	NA	TGTGCCACCAGCAGAGGACAAAGGACCTACGAGCAGTACTTC	CATSRGQRTYEQYF
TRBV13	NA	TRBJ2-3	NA	TGTGCCAGCAGCTTAGGATTGAGGACAGATACCCAGTATTTT	CASSLGLRTDTQYF
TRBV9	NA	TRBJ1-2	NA	TGTGCCAGCAGCGTAGGTACAGGTGCCGACTATGGCTACACCTTC	CASSVGTGADYGYTF
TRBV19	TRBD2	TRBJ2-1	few	TGTGCCAGTGGAGGGACTAGCGGGGGGTACAATGAGCAGTTCTTC	CASGGTSGGYNEQFF
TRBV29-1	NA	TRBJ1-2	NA	TGCATCCTTACCGGGAGGGCGTATGGCTACACCTTC	CILTGRAYGYTF
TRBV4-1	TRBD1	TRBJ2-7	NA	TGCGCCAGCAGCCTCCGGGACAGTTCCTACGAGCAGTACTTC	CASSLRDSSYEQYF
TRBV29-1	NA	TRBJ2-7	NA	TGCAGCGTGGGACATTCCGAGTACGAGCAGTACTTC	CSVGHSEYEQYF
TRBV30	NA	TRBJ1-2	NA	TGTGCCTGGAGTCCGCCGGGTCACCTGGAGGGCTACACCTTC	CAWSPPGHLEGYTF
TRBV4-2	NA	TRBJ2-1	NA	TGTGCCAGCAGCCATCCCGGGACTGGGGGGTTGATGGGGCAGTTCTTC	CASSHPGTGGLMGQFF
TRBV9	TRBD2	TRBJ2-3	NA	TGTGCCAGCAGCGTAGTGAGCGGGAGACCAACTAACACAGATACGCAGTATTTT	CASSVVSGRPTNTDTQYF
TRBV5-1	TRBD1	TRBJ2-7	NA	TGCGCCAGCAGCTTGGAACCGGGACAGGTCTACGAGCAGTACTTC	CASSLEPGQVYEQYF
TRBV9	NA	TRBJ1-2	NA	TGTGCCAGCAGCCCCACAACTAACTATGGCTACACCTTC	CASSPTTNYGYTF
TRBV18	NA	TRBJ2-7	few	TGTGCCAGCTCACCAAGGCCAGGGGCGTACGAGCAGTACTTC	CASSPRPGAYEQYF
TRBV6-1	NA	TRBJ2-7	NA	TGTGCCACCACAGTCCTCGAGCAGTACTTC	CATTVLEQYF
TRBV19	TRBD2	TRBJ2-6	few	TGTGCTTCGGCGGGGGGGCCCCAAATGGCCAACGTCCTGACTTTC	CASAGGPQMANVLTF
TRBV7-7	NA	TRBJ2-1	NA	TGTGCCAGCAGCTTAGGTGTCAACCGGGAGCAGTTCTTC	CASSLGVNREQFF
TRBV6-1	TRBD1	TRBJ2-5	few	TGTGCCAGCAGGCCCAATTCCAGGGGGCAAGAGACCCAGTACTTC	CASRPNSRGQETQYF
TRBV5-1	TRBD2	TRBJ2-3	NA	TGCGCCAGCAGCTTGGACGTTAGCGGGGGTTCAGATACGCAGTATTTT	CASSLDVSGGSDTQYF
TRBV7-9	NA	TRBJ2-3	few	TGTGCCAGCAGCTTAACTAATCCCTCAGATACGCAGTATTTT	CASSLTNPSDTQYF
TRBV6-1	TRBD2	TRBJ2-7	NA	TGTGCCAGCAGTGAACCTACTAGCGGGAGCGACGAGCAGTACTTC	CASSEPTSGSDEQYF
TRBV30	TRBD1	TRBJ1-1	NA	TGTGCCTGGAGGGGATTCTCGACAGGGGGCGTATGGAACACTGAAGCTTTCTTT	CAWRGFSTGGVWNTEAFF
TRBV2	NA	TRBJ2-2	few	TGTGCCAGCAGTGAAGAGGGGGACCGTTGGGACGGCACCGGGGAGCTGTTTTTT	CASSEEGDRWDGTGELFF
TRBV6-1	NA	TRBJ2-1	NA	TGTGCCAGCAGTGAAGTGGGAGGTACCTACAATGAGCAGTTCTTC	CASSEVGGTYNEQFF
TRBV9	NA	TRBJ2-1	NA	TGTGCCAGCAGCGTAGCGCCCGGTGACAATGAGCAGTTCTTC	CASSVAPGDNEQFF
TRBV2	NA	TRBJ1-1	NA	TGTGCCAGCAGTGTGTGGCAGAACACTGAAGCTTTCTTT	CASSVWQNTEAFF
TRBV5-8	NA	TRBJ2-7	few	TGTGCCAGCAGCCCCAGGGACTTCTACGAGCAGTACTTC	CASSPRDFYEQYF
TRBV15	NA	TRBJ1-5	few	TGTGCCACCAGCAGAGGGGACATGGTTGGTATTCAGCCCCAGCATTTT	CATSRGDMVGIQPQHF
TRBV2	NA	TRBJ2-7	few	TGTGCCAGCAGTGTTACTCCCTCCTACGAGCAGTACTTC	CASSVTPSYEQYF
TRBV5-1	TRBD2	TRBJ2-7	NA	TGCGCCAGCAGCTTGGCCGGACTAGCGGGAGTGCACGAGCAGTACTTC	CASSLAGLAGVHEQYF
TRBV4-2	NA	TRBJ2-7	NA	TGTGCCAGCAGCCAAGGTACAGCGACGGAGGGTGAGCAGTACTTC	CASSQGTATEGEQYF
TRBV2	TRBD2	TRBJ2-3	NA	TGTGCCAGCAGTGAAGCGGGTATAGGGGCGGGGGGCCGCACAGATACGCAGTATTTT	CASSEAGIGAGGRTDTQYF
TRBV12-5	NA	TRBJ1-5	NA	TGTGCTAGTGGTTTGCTTGGGGCGGGGGGTCAGCCCCAGCATTTT	CASGLLGAGGQPQHF
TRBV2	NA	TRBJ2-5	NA	TGTGCCAGCAGTGAGGCTAGCATCAAAAAGACCCAGTACTTC	CASSEASIKKTQYF
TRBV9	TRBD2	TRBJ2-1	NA	TGTGCCAGCAGCCCGAGCGGGACTGGTGAGCAGTTCTTC	CASSPSGTGEQFF
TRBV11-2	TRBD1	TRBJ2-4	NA	TGTGCCAGCAGCTCCACCCGTCACAGGGGCGGCATTCAGTACTTC	CASSSTRHRGGIQYF
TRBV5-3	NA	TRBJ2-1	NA	TGTGCCAGAAGCCCCTCAGGGGGACTTACGCCAGGGCAGTTCTTC	CARSPSGGLTPGQFF
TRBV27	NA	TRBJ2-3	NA	TGTGCCAGCAGGCCTTGGTCGGGAACGGGTGCAGATACGCAGTATTTT	CASRPWSGTGADTQYF
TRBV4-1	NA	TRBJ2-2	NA	TGCGCCAGCAGCCCCCGGGGCGGGATGGGTTCCGGGGAGCTGTTTTTT	CASSPRGGMGSGELFF
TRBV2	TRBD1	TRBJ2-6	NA	TGTGCCTTCCACTCGGGACAGGGGCCTGGGGCCAACGTCCTGACTTTC	CAFHSGQGPGANVLTF
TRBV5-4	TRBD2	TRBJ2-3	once	TGTGCCAGCAGCTTGTGGGCTAGCGGCGGTGATACGCAGTATTTT	CASSLWASGGDTQYF
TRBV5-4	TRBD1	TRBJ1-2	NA	TGTGCCAGCAGCTTGGGACACAGGGGGCCTAACTATGGCTACACCTTC	CASSLGHRGPNYGYTF
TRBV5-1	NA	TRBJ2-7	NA	TGCGCCAGCAGCTTGTCCCGCTCCTACGAGCAGTACTTC	CASSLSRSYEQYF